The sequence of this T cell receptor beta chain was determined in a study of memory CD4+ T cells and cytomegalovirus serostatus. The sort gate was single viable CD3+CD4+CD8-CD45RO+ cells for memory CD4+ T cells. Profiling relied on immunoSEQ multiplex PCR, and the TCRdb table lists in-frame clones only, not all of them. Of about 57,000 clones in the sample, over 75% were seen once. In germline, CDR1 is MNHEY, CDR2 SMNVEV (reference sequence). The CDR3 contains 12 residues. Trimming removed 4 bases at V and 4 bases at J, with 5 bases between. The V and J genes are TRBV27 and TRBJ1-5, with no clear D. This clonotype originated in an adult in good health and CMV-seronegative. The specimen was memory CD4+ T cells from blood. This CDR3 is CASSSRNQPQHF. DNA for the CDR3: TGTGCCAGCAGTTCGAGAAATCAGCCCCAGCATTTT.